Following are 22 T cell receptor beta chains from one sample sequenced in a study of control samples from healthy donors and cancer patients. TCRdb's copy holds only in-frame clones and misses some; the assay was immunoSEQ multiplex PCR. The repertoire holds 110,000 to 150,000 clones, roughly 92% seen once, with around 11% in the top ten. The sample was blood. The receptors were gathered from a man aged 25-45 years in good health.

The chain employs TRBV7-9 and TRBJ2-7, with D possibly TRBD2 on 5 matching bases. Trimming removed 8 bases from V and 6 bases from J, with 14 bases in between. The CDR3 totals 12 residues. Germline V lookup: CDR1 SEHNR, CDR2 FQNEAQ (reference sequence). CDR3 in amino acids: CASGKLEGEQYF. Written as DNA, the CDR3 is TGTGCCAGCGGTAAACTAGAGGGCGAGCAGTACTTC.

This chain uses TRBV3-1 (or the pseudogene TRBV3-2) with TRBJ2-1; 8 bases match TRBD1. Germline V gives CDR1 LGHDT, CDR2 YNNKEL (reference sequence). Losses at the gene ends were 4 bases for V and 7 bases for J; bases not matched to a gene: 12. CDR3 length equals 16 residues. The CDR3 DNA sequence: TGTGCCAGCAGCCCCCGTGGCAGGGGGCTCGGGAATGAGCAGTTCTTC. This codes for CASSPRGRGLGNEQFF.

This clone came up a few times. V usage is TRBV6-5 and J usage is TRBJ1-4; no definite D call. CDR1 is MNHEY, CDR2 SVGAGI, per germline. The CDR3 extends over 14 amino acids. The CDR3 reads CVPDWRANNEKLFF. The CDR3 DNA is TGTGTGCCAGATTGGAGGGCTAATAATGAAAAACTGTTTTTT.

This clone was seen a single time. The chain couples TRBV5-6 to TRBJ2-5, with 9 bases that match TRBD2. V lost 4 bases, J lost 5 bases, and 3 bases stayed unmatched. This CDR3 spans 13 amino acids. Germline CDR1 is SGHDT and CDR2 is YYEEEE. CDR3 nucleotide sequence: TGTGCCAGCAGCGGGACTAGCAGGGAGACCCAGTACTTC. Protein sequence: CASSGTSRETQYF. The variable domain in full, with the rest retrieved from reference TRBV5-6 and TRBJ2-5, is DAGVTQSPTHLIKTRGQQVTLRCSPKSGHDTVSWYQQALGQGPQFIFQYYEEEERQRGNFPDRFSGHQFPNYSSELNVNALLLGDSALYLCASSGTSRETQYFGPGTRLLVL.

The chain has TRBV15 and TRBJ1-3, with no clear D. The CDR3 loop spans 14 amino acids. V was pared by 0 bases and J by 3 bases, with 6 bases between. Germline loops: CDR1 LNHNV, CDR2 YYDKDF (reference sequence). The CDR3 loop is CATSRDRVGNTIYF. DNA of the CDR3: TGTGCCACCAGCAGAGATCGCGTTGGAAACACCATATATTTT.

This chain joins TRBV28 and TRBJ1-5; a possible D gene is TRBD1 (5 bases). V was clipped by 5 bases and J by 0 bases, with 14 bases between them. Germline lookup yields CDR1 MDHEN and CDR2 SYDVKM. The CDR3 covers 16 residues. The CDR3 DNA follows: TGTGCCAGCAGTCCTCTGGGGGAGTATAGCAATCAGCCCCAGCATTTT. Amino acid sequence: CASSPLGEYSNQPQHF.

The chain employs TRBV6-1 and TRBJ2-7; TRBD2 agrees at 8 bases. The CDR3 contains 16 residues. In germline, CDR1 is MNHNS, CDR2 SASEGT. The trim removed 0 bases at V and 6 bases at J, leaving 10 bases unmatched. Written as DNA, the CDR3 is TGTGCCAGCAGTGAAGCGGGGGGACTAGTCAGCTCCGAGCAGTACTTC. Protein: CASSEAGGLVSSEQYF.

The chain joins TRBV14 to TRBJ1-6, with 7 bases fitting TRBD1. This CDR3 comprises 15 residues. The V gene end was trimmed by 0 bases and the J gene end by 8 bases; junction bases not matched to a gene: 4. Germline assignment: CDR1 SGHDN and CDR2 FVKESK. For the CDR3, the DNA is TGTGCCAGCAGCCAAGACGGGACAGCATATTCACCCCTCCACTTT. Encoded protein: CASSQDGTAYSPLHF.

The genes are TRBV24-1 and TRBJ2-2, with D hard to call. Trimming cost V 3 bases and J 4 bases, with 8 bases left between them. The CDR3 is made up of 14 amino acids. Germline values: CDR1 KGHDR, CDR2 SFDVKD. This CDR3 reads CATSDSWGTGELFF. CDR3 sequence (DNA): TGTGCCACCAGTGATAGTTGGGGCACCGGGGAGCTGTTTTTT.

This clone was detected once. The gene calls are TRBV24-1 and TRBJ1-2, with TRBD1 as a possible D gene (6 bases). In germline, CDR1 is KGHDR, CDR2 SFDVKD. V lost 4 bases and J lost 6, with 8 bases in between. The CDR3 is 12 residues long. CDR3 bases: TGTGCCACCAGTGAGAGGGGGGATGGCTACACCTTC. This sequence encodes CATSERGDGYTF.

This clone appeared once. The rearrangement uses TRBV28 and TRBJ2-5, with 7 bases matching TRBD2. The CDR3 loop spans 16 amino acids. Trimming cost V 7 bases and J 5 bases; bases outside gene matches: 16. Germline CDR1 MDHEN, CDR2 SYDVKM. This CDR3 is CASTPPGEGDLETQYF. The CDR3 bases are TGTGCCAGCACCCCCCCCGGGGAGGGAGATCTGGAGACCCAGTACTTC. Filled out from reference TRBV28 and TRBJ2-5, the complete variable domain reads DVKVTQSSRYLVKRTGEKVFLECVQDMDHENMFWYRQDPGLGLRLIYFSYDVKMKEKGDIPEGYSVSREKKERFSLILESASTNQTSMYLCASTPPGEGDLETQYFGPGTRLLVL.

The CDR3 protein is CASSYRGLGTEAFF. The CDR3 DNA reads as TGTGCCAGCAGTTACAGGGGTTTAGGCACTGAAGCTTTCTTT. This chain joins TRBV6-5 and TRBJ1-1, with D possibly matching TRBD1 (5 bases). Germline V gene data show CDR1 as MNHEY and CDR2 as SVGAGI. V gave up 2 bases and J gave up 4 bases, with 11 bases separating them. The CDR3 is 14 residues long.

The gene calls are TRBV11-3 and TRBJ1-5; tentatively, D is TRBD1 (6 bases). Germline V gene data show CDR1 as SGHNT and CDR2 as YENEEA. There are 16 residues in the CDR3. Trimming pared 0 bases from V and 5 bases from J, leaving 14 bases between. CDR3 residues: CASSLDNRDTDQPQHF. The DNA for the CDR3 is TGTGCCAGCAGCTTAGATAACCGGGACACAGATCAGCCCCAGCATTTT.

The chain links TRBV10-3 to TRBJ2-5; D possibly matches TRBD1 or TRBD2 (6 bases each). The CDR3 covers 14 residues. Germline assignment: CDR1 ENHRY and CDR2 SYGVKD. The V gene lost 4 bases and the J gene lost 5 bases, with 14 bases spanning the gap. CDR3 region: CAISAWGASETQYF. In DNA, the CDR3 is TGTGCCATCAGTGCATGGGGGGCTAGTGAGACCCAGTACTTC.

This clone was recorded many times. The rearrangement joins TRBV11-1 to TRBJ2-1; a possible D gene is TRBD2 (5 bases). With 0 bases removed from V and 4 bases from J, the gap between germline ends came to 10 bases. The germline gives CDR1 SGHAT, CDR2 FQDESV (reference sequence). There are 15 residues in the CDR3. The CDR3 loop reads CASSLAGEVYNEQFF. Here the CDR3 DNA reads TGTGCCAGCAGCTTAGCGGGAGAGGTTTACAATGAGCAGTTCTTC.

This clone was seen more than once but under ten times. The chain combines TRBV11-3 with TRBJ2-7; 12 bases line up with TRBD2. Germline CDR1 is SGHNT and CDR2 is YENEEA. CDR3 size: 19 residues. The junction had 14 bases not matched to a gene; V was cut back by 4 bases and J by 1 base. DNA for the CDR3: TGTGCCAGCAGCTCGAGACTAGCGGGAGTTTTTCGAGGATCCTACGAGCAGTACTTC. Encoded protein: CASSSRLAGVFRGSYEQYF.

This clone has only one observation. The chain is built from TRBV7-2 and TRBJ2-5, with 10 bases lining up with TRBD2. The CDR3 sequence is 14 residues long. The trim removed 8 bases at V and 2 bases at J, leaving 5 bases unmatched. From germline, CDR1 is SGHTA and CDR2 FQGNSA. The CDR3 nucleotides read TGTGCCAGCGTCCTAGCGGGAGTTCAAGAGACCCAGTACTTC. Residues: CASVLAGVQETQYF.

The genes are TRBV10-2 and TRBJ1-4; 8 bases map to TRBD1. The trim removed 6 bases at V and 0 bases at J, leaving 9 bases unmatched. The CDR3 contains 17 residues. Germline CDR1 and CDR2: WSHSY and SAAADI. Written as DNA, the CDR3 is TGCGCCAGCAGCCCCACAGGGGGGACTACAACTAATGAAAAACTGTTTTTT. Its translation: CASSPTGGTTTNEKLFF.

Of note for this clone: The germline gene is not matched at one end of the junction; a read error may be the cause. The V call is TRBV28, the J call TRBJ2-3; the D is unclear. This CDR3 is built from 12 residues. The V gene's germline CDR1 is MDHEN and CDR2 SYDVKM. CDR3 region: CASSSSRDTQYF. DNA of the CDR3: TGTGCCAGCAGTTCGAGCAGAGATACGCAGTATTTT. The entire variable domain, with the rest obtained from reference TRBV28 and TRBJ2-3, is as follows: DVKVTQSSRYLVKRTGEKVFLECVQDMDHENMFWYRQDPGLGLRLIYFSYDVKMKEKGDIPEGYSVSREKKERFSLILESASTNQTSMYLCASSSSRDTQYFGPGTRLTVL.

The V and J genes are TRBV9 and TRBJ2-1, with 10 bases fitting TRBD2. This CDR3 is built from 15 residues. With V trimmed by 6 bases and J by 6 bases, 9 bases remained unmatched. Germline lookup yields CDR1 SGDLS and CDR2 YYNGEE. The CDR3 bases are TGTGCCAGCACCCGAGGGACTAGCGCTTCCAATGAGCAGTTCTTC. It specifies CASTRGTSASNEQFF.

V usage is TRBV19 and J usage is TRBJ1-1, with D hard to call. V lost 4 bases and J 7 bases, leaving 7 bases between the germline ends. From germline, CDR1 is LNHDA and CDR2 SQIVND (reference sequence). This CDR3 has 11 amino acids. CDR3 in amino acids: CASSTLIEAFF. The CDR3 nucleotides read TGTGCCAGTAGTACCCTGATTGAAGCTTTCTTT.

The rearrangement links TRBV28 to TRBJ2-7, with 10 bases identical to TRBD2. The germline gives CDR1 MDHEN, CDR2 SYDVKM. J lost 0 bases, V lost 5 bases, and 4 bases had no gene match. This CDR3 region has 15 residues. The CDR3 nucleotides are TGTGCCAGCAGTCCGAGCGGGAGGGTCTCCTACGAGCAGTACTTC. It yields the protein CASSPSGRVSYEQYF. The whole variable domain, remainder taken from reference TRBV28 and TRBJ2-7, is DVKVTQSSRYLVKRTGEKVFLECVQDMDHENMFWYRQDPGLGLRLIYFSYDVKMKEKGDIPEGYSVSREKKERFSLILESASTNQTSMYLCASSPSGRVSYEQYFGPGTRLTVT.